These T cell receptor beta chains were read from a single sample in a study of T cells after yellow fever vaccination. A single record per CDR3 protein comes from TCRdb applying MiXCR to the 5' RACE reads. The table lists over 130,000 distinct CDR3 sequences, 7.7% of them singletons, with approximately 0.78% in the top ten. The source was CD4+ T cells sorted from PBMCs, collected 5 days after the yellow fever booster vaccination. The source is a man younger than 40 who received the YFV17D yellow fever vaccine. Both conserved end residues are part of each CDR3. A D gene is named only where the DNA matches it firmly. The size of a clone is reported for some rows only, either as once, few or many, or as a class for expanded clones.

v_gene	abundance	j_gene	d_gene	CDR3aa	CDR3nt
TRBV7-9	many	TRBJ2-7	TRBD2	CASSLRPLAGSYEQYF	TGTGCCAGCAGCCTCAGACCCCTAGCGGGATCCTACGAGCAGTACTTC
TRBV5-6	many	TRBJ2-7	TRBD1	CASSLRDRGPTYEQYF	TGTGCCAGCAGCTTACGAGACAGGGGCCCAACCTACGAGCAGTACTTC
TRBV5-6	many	TRBJ2-2	TRBD2	CASSLVAKPGLAGPNTGELFF	TGTGCCAGCAGCTTGGTGGCAAAACCGGGACTAGCGGGACCGAACACCGGGGAGCTGTTTTTT
TRBV11-2	few	TRBJ2-3	TRBD2	CASSLESRSAGFTDTQYF	TGTGCCAGCAGCTTAGAATCTCGCTCAGCGGGATTCACAGATACGCAGTATTTT
TRBV5-4	many	TRBJ2-7	TRBD2	CASSLGGTSGAYEQYF	TGTGCCAGCAGCTTGGGCGGGACTAGCGGAGCCTACGAGCAGTACTTC
TRBV12-3/TRBV12-4	many	TRBJ1-2	-	CASRSGLGGYTF	TGTGCCAGCAGGTCAGGGCTGGGGGGCTACACCTTC
TRBV5-1	many	TRBJ2-2	-	CASSSTTSLSGELFF	TGCGCCAGCAGCTCTACGACTAGTCTTTCCGGGGAGCTGTTTTTT
TRBV20-1	many	TRBJ2-1	-	CSARGLPTGKVYNEQFF	TGCAGTGCTAGGGGTCTCCCGACGGGGAAGGTTTACAATGAGCAGTTCTTC
TRBV7-6	many	TRBJ2-1	TRBD2	CASSLSETSGYNEQFF	TGTGCCAGCAGCTTATCCGAGACTAGCGGCTACAATGAGCAGTTCTTC
TRBV5-1	many	TRBJ1-1	-	CASSFMGNTEAFF	TGCGCCAGCAGTTTCATGGGGAACACTGAAGCTTTCTTT
TRBV20-1	many	TRBJ2-3	TRBD2	CSASSARGVPTVAGTEDTQYF	TGCAGTGCTAGCTCTGCCCGGGGAGTGCCCACGGTAGCGGGAACGGAAGATACGCAGTATTTT
TRBV5-1	many	TRBJ2-5	-	CASSLARGLQETQYF	TGCGCCAGCAGCTTGGCCCGCGGACTTCAAGAGACCCAGTACTTC
TRBV12-3/TRBV12-4	many	TRBJ2-1	-	CASSSRTNEQFF	TGTGCCAGCAGTTCCAGGACCAATGAGCAGTTCTTC
TRBV20-1	many	TRBJ2-2	-	CSASRETHTGELFF	TGCAGTGCTTCCCGGGAAACCCACACCGGGGAGCTGTTTTTT
TRBV7-2	many	TRBJ1-5	-	CASSLFRGDNQPQHF	TGTGCCAGCAGCTTATTCAGAGGAGACAATCAGCCCCAGCATTTT
TRBV12-5	-	TRBJ2-2	TRBD1	CAMGQGYTGELFF	TGTGCTATGGGACAGGGGTACACCGGGGAGCTGTTTTTT
TRBV7-6	many	TRBJ2-5	-	CASRARGHQETQYF	TGTGCCAGCAGGGCTCGCGGCCATCAAGAGACCCAGTACTTC
TRBV12-3/TRBV12-4	many	TRBJ2-3	TRBD2	CASSATSGYTDTQYF	TGTGCCAGCAGTGCGACTAGCGGATACACAGATACGCAGTATTTT
TRBV20-1	few	TRBJ1-2	-	CSARSGDGYTF	TGCAGTGCTAGATCAGGAGATGGCTACACCTTC
TRBV5-1	many	TRBJ2-1	-	CASSQGWRVGNNEQFF	TGCGCCAGCAGCCAAGGGTGGCGGGTGGGCAACAATGAGCAGTTCTTC
TRBV6-5	many	TRBJ2-6	-	CASSYRTKSGANVLTF	TGTGCCAGCAGTTATCGGACAAAATCCGGGGCCAACGTCCTGACTTTC
TRBV15	many	TRBJ2-2	TRBD1	CATSRTGVRSGELFF	TGTGCCACCAGCCGGACAGGGGTTCGGTCCGGGGAGCTGTTTTTT
TRBV20-1	-	TRBJ2-1	TRBD2	CSAGETGGPREQFF	TGCAGTGCAGGGGAGACGGGAGGGCCGCGGGAGCAGTTCTTC
TRBV7-8	many	TRBJ2-1	-	CASSLVLGRQFF	TGTGCCAGCAGCTTAGTGCTCGGAAGGCAGTTCTTC
TRBV29-1	many	TRBJ2-1	TRBD2	CSVEDVAGGSQFF	TGCAGCGTTGAAGATGTAGCGGGAGGGTCCCAGTTCTTC
TRBV7-2	many	TRBJ2-7	TRBD2	CASSSGLGGHEQYF	TGTGCCAGCAGCTCCGGACTAGGTGGTCACGAGCAGTACTTC
TRBV5-1	many	TRBJ2-3	-	CASSLGGRPSTDTQYF	TGCGCCAGCAGCTTAGGTGGGCGACCTAGCACAGATACGCAGTATTTT